These 10 T cell receptor beta chains originate from one sample sequenced in a study of shared clonotypes between healthy human individuals. TCRdb's copy holds only in-frame clones and misses some; the assay was immunoSEQ multiplex PCR. The profile covers approximately 2.1 million clones, with about 92% appearing a single time and 0.39% taken by the ten largest. Sequencing was performed on naive CD4+ T cells from PBMCs. Regarding subset: CD45RA+ positively selected. These receptors all stem from a man between 18 and 29 years old in good health. Some clones in this sample may be carry-over from other donors' samples.

The V call is TRBV7-3, the J call TRBJ2-3; 8 nucleotides agree with TRBD2. With 2 bases clipped from V and 0 bases from J, the junction kept 4 bases outside the gene matches. Germline V gene sequence: CDR1 SGHTA, CDR2 FQGTGA. CDR3 size: 16 residues. The CDR3 reads CASSLFSGASTDTQYF. The CDR3 DNA is TGTGCCAGCAGCTTATTTAGCGGGGCTAGCACAGATACGCAGTATTTT. The full variable domain, with the rest looked up from reference TRBV7-3 and TRBJ2-3, is GAGVSQTPSNKVTEKGKYVELRCDPISGHTALYWYRQSLGQGPEFLIYFQGTGAADDSGLPNDRFFAVRPEGSVSTLKIQRTERGDSAVYLCASSLFSGASTDTQYFGPGTRLTVL.

The V call is TRBV7-9, the J call TRBJ1-1; the D is unclear. CDR1 SEHNR and CDR2 FQNEAQ come from the germline V gene (reference sequence). The CDR3 has 16 amino acids. The V end lost 1 base, the J end lost 0 bases, and 12 bases lay between the germline ends. CDR3 in DNA: TGTGCCAGCAGCTTAGGAGGAGGACGGATGAACACTGAAGCTTTCTTT. Residues: CASSLGGGRMNTEAFF.

This clone was counted a single time. V usage is TRBV12-5 and J usage is TRBJ1-2, with 7 bases that match TRBD1. The CDR3 runs 12 residues. Germline CDR1 and CDR2: LGHNT and FRNRAP. Trimming cost V 6 bases and J 7 bases; bases outside gene matches: 5. CDR3 amino acids: CASGAQGSGYTF. The CDR3 DNA follows: TGTGCTAGTGGGGCACAGGGGTCTGGCTACACCTTC. The variable domain in full, with the rest retrieved from reference TRBV12-5 and TRBJ1-2, is DARVTQTPRHKVTEMGQEVTMRCQPILGHNTVFWYRQTMMQGLELLAYFRNRAPLDDSGMPKDRFSAEMPDATLATLKIQPSEPRDSAVYFCASGAQGSGYTFGSGTRLTVV.

The chain is built from TRBV28 and TRBJ1-1; maybe TRBD1 (6 bases). Trimming removed 5 bases at V and 1 base at J, with 23 bases between. CDR3 length: 18 amino acids. Germline CDR1 and CDR2: MDHEN and SYDVKM. The DNA for the CDR3 is TGTGCCAGCAGTCCCGCCGGGACAAGAAAACGTAGGAACACTGAAGCTTTCTTT. Encoded protein: CASSPAGTRKRRNTEAFF.

The chain couples TRBV10-1 to TRBJ1-2, with D hard to call. Germline V gives CDR1 WNHNN, CDR2 SYGVQD (reference sequence). This CDR3 is built from 9 residues. V was shortened by 8 bases and J by 8 bases, with 6 bases between the two germline ends. In DNA form, the CDR3 reads TGCGCCAGCGCGTCAGGCTACACCTTC. Protein: CASASGYTF.

This sequence joins TRBV27 and TRBJ2-2; the D gene is possibly TRBD2 (5 bases). Looked up from germline, CDR1 is MNHEY and CDR2 is SMNVEV (reference sequence). This CDR3 contains 14 residues. Trimming stripped 7 bases from V and 6 bases from J, with 15 bases between. DNA of the CDR3: TGTGCCAGCACCACCCCTCGGGGTGCCGGGGAGCTGTTTTTT. It codes for CASTTPRGAGELFF.

The rearrangement joins TRBV29-1 to TRBJ2-3; the match to TRBD2 covers 11 bases. The CDR3 covers 12 residues. Trimming cost V 7 bases and J 7 bases; bases outside gene matches: 4. In germline, CDR1 is SQVTM, CDR2 ANQGSEA. CDR3 sequence: CSDTTSGNTQYF. Here the CDR3 DNA reads TGCAGCGACACGACTAGCGGGAATACGCAGTATTTT.

V usage is TRBV19 and J usage is TRBJ2-1; D remains ambiguous. This CDR3 has 16 amino acids. Germline V gene data show CDR1 as LNHDA and CDR2 as SQIVND (reference sequence). V lost 2 bases and J lost 0, with 11 bases in between. The CDR3 DNA reads as TGTGCCAGTAGTATAACTCTGGGGAACTCCTACAATGAGCAGTTCTTC. This gives the protein CASSITLGNSYNEQFF.

The V call is TRBV29-1, the J call TRBJ1-1; 7 positions agree with TRBD1. Germline V CDR1 and CDR2: SQVTM, ANQGSEA. Trimming cost V 6 bases and J 1 base; bases outside gene matches: 8. CDR3 length: 14 residues. The CDR3 region is CSVAHRGANTEAFF. CDR3 sequence (DNA): TGCAGCGTGGCTCACAGGGGAGCGAACACTGAAGCTTTCTTT. Drawing the rest from reference TRBV29-1 and TRBJ1-1, the complete variable domain is SAVISQKPSRDICQRGTSLTIQCQVDSQVTMMFWYRQQPGQSLTLIATANQGSEATYESGFVIDKFPISRPNLTFSTLTVSNMSPEDSSIYLCSVAHRGANTEAFFGQGTRLTVV.

The chain joins TRBV27 to TRBJ2-1; 7 positions agree with TRBD2. The CDR3 totals 16 residues. V trimming: 8 bases; J trimming: 6 bases; junction bases outside the gene matches: 16. Germline CDR1 MNHEY, CDR2 SMNVEV (reference sequence). CDR3 sequence reads: CASGTFWAGVGNEQFF. The CDR3 nucleotides read TGTGCCAGCGGAACCTTTTGGGCGGGAGTGGGCAATGAGCAGTTCTTC.